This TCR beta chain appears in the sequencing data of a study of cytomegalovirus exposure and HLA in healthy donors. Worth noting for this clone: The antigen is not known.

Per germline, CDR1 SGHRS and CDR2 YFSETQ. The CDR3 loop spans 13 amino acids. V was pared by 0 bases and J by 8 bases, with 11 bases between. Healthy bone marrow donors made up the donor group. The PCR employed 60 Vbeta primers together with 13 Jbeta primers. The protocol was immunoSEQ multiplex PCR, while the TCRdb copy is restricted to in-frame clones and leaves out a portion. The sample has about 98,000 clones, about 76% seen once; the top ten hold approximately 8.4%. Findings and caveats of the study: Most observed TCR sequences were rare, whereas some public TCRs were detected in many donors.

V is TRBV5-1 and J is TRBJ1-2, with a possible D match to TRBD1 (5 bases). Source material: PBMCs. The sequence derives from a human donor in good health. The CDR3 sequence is CASSLAGQEGYTF. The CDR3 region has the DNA TGCGCCAGCAGCTTGGCAGGGCAAGAAGGCTACACCTTC.